These 9 T cell receptor beta chains came from one sample sequenced in a study of T cell responses to AZD1222 COVID-19 vaccine. This table comes from immunoSEQ multiplex PCR, and its TCRdb copy is limited to in-frame clones, with some not included. The repertoire holds approximately 150,000 clones, with 80% to 95% as singletons. Specimen: peripheral blood, collected on day 0 of AZD1222 vaccination. These receptors all come from an adult in good health.

The chain recombines TRBV7-6 with TRBJ1-1, with 9 bases fitting TRBD1. V was pared by 3 bases and J by 4 bases, with 0 bases of the junction left unmatched. This CDR3 comprises 13 residues. Germline V CDR1 and CDR2: SGHVS, FNYEAQ. The CDR3 is CASSLTGGTEAFF. CDR3 nucleotides: TGTGCCAGCAGCTTGACAGGGGGCACTGAAGCTTTCTTT. The variable domain in full, completed from reference TRBV7-6 and TRBJ1-1, reads GAGVSQSPRYKVTKRGQDVALRCDPISGHVSLYWYRQALGQGPEFLTYFNYEAQQDKSGLPNDRFSAERPEGSISTLTIQRTEQRDSAMYRCASSLTGGTEAFFGQGTRLTVV.

The CDR3 sequence: CASSVQSSYNEQFF. The DNA for the CDR3 is TGTGCCAGCAGTGTTCAGAGCTCCTACAATGAGCAGTTCTTC. The chain couples TRBV2 to TRBJ2-1; D is uncertain. The germline V gene encodes CDR1 SNHLY and CDR2 FYNNEI. The CDR3 consists of 14 residues. V lost 4 bases and J lost 0, with 7 bases in between.

The chain combines TRBV27 with TRBJ2-5, with 9 bases matching TRBD2. The length of the CDR3 is 15 residues. Looked up from germline, CDR1 is MNHEY and CDR2 is SMNVEV (reference sequence). J gave up 6 bases and V 0 bases, and 5 bases lay outside the gene matches. As DNA, the CDR3 is TGTGCCAGCAGTTTATCTAGCGGGGGCACAAAGACCCAGTACTTC. Protein product: CASSLSSGGTKTQYF.

The genes are TRBV5-1 and TRBJ2-2; 7 nucleotides agree with TRBD1. J gave up 0 bases and V 2 bases, and 4 bases lay outside the gene matches. The CDR3 runs to 16 residues. Germline V lookup: CDR1 SGHRS, CDR2 YFSETQ. The CDR3, as DNA: TGCGCCAGCAGCTTCAGGGGACAGACGAACACCGGGGAGCTGTTTTTT. Protein sequence: CASSFRGQTNTGELFF. Looking up the rest from reference TRBV5-1 and TRBJ2-2 gives the full variable domain: KAGVTQTPRYLIKTRGQQVTLSCSPISGHRSVSWYQQTPGQGLQFLFEYFSETQRNKGNFPGRFSGRQFSNSRSEMNVSTLELGDSALYLCASSFRGQTNTGELFFGEGSRLTVL.

V usage is TRBV7-3 and J usage is TRBJ2-5; D is ambiguous. V gave up 2 bases and J gave up 0 bases, with 13 bases separating them. The CDR3 is made up of 16 amino acids. The V gene's germline CDR1 is SGHTA and CDR2 FQGTGA. CDR3 in amino acids: CASSLETPGYQETQYF. The CDR3 bases are TGTGCCAGCAGCTTAGAAACCCCCGGATACCAAGAGACCCAGTACTTC.

The chain is built from TRBV6-1 and TRBJ2-7; TRBD2 aligns across 9 bases. The CDR3 is 14 amino acids. Germline V gene data show CDR1 as MNHNS and CDR2 as SASEGT. V shed 3 bases, J shed 1 base, and the junction held 1 base outside the gene matches. CDR3 sequence: CASSETSGSYEQYF. In nucleotides, the CDR3 is TGTGCCAGCAGTGAGACTAGCGGATCCTACGAGCAGTACTTC.

This sequence joins TRBV2 and TRBJ1-5, with 7 bases that match TRBD1. With 6 bases clipped from V and 0 bases from J, the junction kept 2 bases outside the gene matches. The germline V gene has CDR1 SNHLY and CDR2 FYNNEI. The CDR3 is 14 residues long. CDR3 nucleotides: TGTGCCAGCAGCTGGGACAGTAGCAATCAGCCCCAGCATTTT. Protein sequence: CASSWDSSNQPQHF.

The gene calls are TRBV9 and TRBJ2-7; possibly TRBD1 or TRBD2 for D (5 bases each). Deletions cut 0 bases from V and 5 bases from J, with 9 bases between. In germline, CDR1 is SGDLS, CDR2 YYNGEE. This CDR3 comprises 13 residues. In nucleotides, the CDR3 is TGTGCCAGCAGCGTAGTGGGGGTTGACGAGCAGTACTTC. The encoded protein is CASSVVGVDEQYF. The whole variable domain, filled in from reference TRBV9 and TRBJ2-7, reads DSGVTQTPKHLITATGQRVTLRCSPRSGDLSVYWYQQSLDQGLQFLIQYYNGEERAKGNILERFSAQQFPDLHSELNLSSLELGDSALYFCASSVVGVDEQYFGPGTRLTVT.

The chain has TRBV18 and TRBJ2-1; TRBD2 matches at 15 bases. The CDR3 totals 17 residues. Germline V gene sequence: CDR1 KGHSH, CDR2 LQKENI. Losses at the gene ends were 1 base for V and 9 bases for J; bases not matched to a gene: 7. In nucleotides, the CDR3 is TGTGCCAGCTCACCACGAGGACTAGCGGGGGGGCTGAGTGAGCAGTTCTTC. Its translation: CASSPRGLAGGLSEQFF.